The 24 T cell receptor beta chains reported below all come from one sample, sequenced in a study of T cell responses to AZD1222 COVID-19 vaccine. The table came from immunoSEQ multiplex PCR; TCRdb's copy has only in-frame clones and leaves some out. The table has 45,000 or so clones, 90% seen once; the top ten hold about a third. Sequenced here: peripheral blood, sampled 28 days after the second AZD1222 dose. All receptors come from an adult who received the AZD1222 COVID-19 vaccine.

This sequence joins TRBV9 and TRBJ1-2; 8 nucleotides line up with TRBD1. Per the germline V gene, CDR1 is SGDLS and CDR2 is YYNGEE. CDR3 length equals 14 residues. The trim removed 3 bases at V and 4 bases at J, leaving 5 bases unmatched. In DNA, the CDR3 is TGTGCCAGCAGCGCAGGGACAGGAGGCTATGGCTACACCTTC. Translated: CASSAGTGGYGYTF.

The J gene is TRBJ1-5, the V gene TRBV19; D ambiguous. Per germline, CDR1 LNHDA and CDR2 SQIVND (reference sequence). Trimming shortened V by 5 bases and J by 4 bases, and 15 bases separated the two germline ends. The CDR3 is 15 amino acids. The CDR3 here is CASSFPTQNNQPQHF. The CDR3 region has the DNA TGTGCCAGTAGTTTCCCGACACAGAATAATCAGCCCCAGCATTTT.

The V call is TRBV9, the J call TRBJ2-1; 9 nucleotides line up with TRBD2. Per germline, CDR1 SGDLS and CDR2 YYNGEE. The CDR3 loop spans 19 amino acids. The ends lost 4 bases at V and 2 bases at J; junction bases unmatched: 16. The CDR3, as DNA: TGTGCCAGCAGCCGATCCGGGGGGGCCGGGACTAGCCCCTACAATGAGCAGTTCTTC. The encoded protein is CASSRSGGAGTSPYNEQFF.

This rearrangement joins TRBV11-3 to TRBJ2-1, with 9 bases matching TRBD2. Germline loops: CDR1 SGHNT, CDR2 YENEEA. V shed 5 bases and J 5 bases; nucleotides not matched to a gene: 7. This CDR3 has 15 amino acids. In nucleotides, the CDR3 is TGTGCCAGCAGCCACGGACTAGCGCAACACAATGAGCAGTTCTTC. This codes for CASSHGLAQHNEQFF.

V and J are TRBV9 and TRBJ2-1; maybe TRBD1 (6 bases). Trimming cost V 8 bases and J 3 bases, with 9 bases left between them. The CDR3 has 12 amino acids. The germline V gene encodes CDR1 SGDLS and CDR2 YYNGEE. CDR3 residues: CASKGHYNEQFF. The CDR3 region has the DNA TGTGCCAGTAAGGGACACTACAATGAGCAGTTCTTC.

This chain uses TRBV19 with TRBJ2-1; D is perhaps TRBD1 or TRBD2 (5 bases each). The V end was cut by 2 bases, the J end by 5 bases, with 25 bases between. There are 19 residues in the CDR3. CDR1 and CDR2 (germline): LNHDA, SQIVND (reference sequence). This chain's CDR3 is CASSISSGSSLLANNEQFF. CDR3 in DNA: TGTGCCAGTAGTATATCTTCAGGGTCTAGCCTCCTCGCAAACAATGAGCAGTTCTTC.

V gene TRBV7-2 combines with J gene TRBJ2-1; D is ambiguous. The CDR3 has 13 amino acids. CDR1 is SGHTA and CDR2 is FQGNSA in the germline V gene. V was trimmed by 6 bases and J by 3 bases, leaving 9 bases between them. CDR3 residues: CASSLAVYNEQFF. CDR3 in DNA: TGTGCCAGCAGTTTGGCCGTCTACAATGAGCAGTTCTTC.

The rearrangement uses TRBV6-4 and TRBJ2-2; 12 nucleotides align to TRBD2. J gave up 4 bases and V 7 bases, and 7 bases lay outside the gene matches. The CDR3 consists of 16 residues. CDR1 and CDR2 (germline): MRHNA, SNTAGT. The CDR3 nucleotides are TGTGCCAGCAACCTAGCGGGGGGGCCGAGCACCGGGGAGCTGTTTTTT. Translation: CASNLAGGPSTGELFF.

V is TRBV2 and J is TRBJ1-1; unclear D gene. The V and J ends lost 6 bases and 1 base respectively, with 12 bases between them. This CDR3 region has 14 residues. The germline V gene encodes CDR1 SNHLY and CDR2 FYNNEI. DNA of the CDR3: TGTGCCAGCAGGGACGACCGGGAGAACACTGAAGCTTTCTTT. Translated: CASRDDRENTEAFF.

The genes are TRBV2 and TRBJ2-7; D may correspond to TRBD1 or TRBD2 (5 bases each). The CDR3 consists of 12 residues. Deletions cut 8 bases from V and 3 bases from J, with 11 bases between. Germline lookup yields CDR1 SNHLY and CDR2 FYNNEI. CDR3 in amino acids: CASGGSRYEQYF. The CDR3 DNA is TGTGCCAGCGGGGGATCTCGCTACGAGCAGTACTTC.

The V call is TRBV6-6, the J call TRBJ2-6, with D tentatively TRBD1 (6 bases). V was clipped by 0 bases and J by 0 bases, with 6 bases between them. The length of the CDR3 is 16 residues. Germline V CDR1 and CDR2: MNHNY, SVGAGI (reference sequence). The CDR3 reads CASSYSQGSGANVLTF. The CDR3 region has the DNA TGTGCCAGCAGTTACTCACAGGGCTCTGGGGCCAACGTCCTGACTTTC.

The chain couples TRBV5-1 to TRBJ2-2, with 9 nucleotides matching TRBD2. The CDR3 runs 16 residues. Germline lookup yields CDR1 SGHRS and CDR2 YFSETQ. V lost 1 base, J lost 1 base, and 2 bases stayed unmatched. The CDR3 sequence is CASSLSLAGNTGELFF. Here the CDR3 DNA reads TGCGCCAGCAGCTTGTCACTAGCGGGGAACACCGGGGAGCTGTTTTTT.

The V and J genes are TRBV5-1 and TRBJ2-3, with a possible D match to TRBD2 (5 bases). CDR1 and CDR2 (germline): SGHRS, YFSETQ. With 0 bases removed from V and 5 bases from J, the gap between germline ends came to 10 bases. The length of the CDR3 is 14 residues. DNA of the CDR3: TGCGCCAGCAGCTTGGCCGGGGATCAAGATACGCAGTATTTT. This gives the protein CASSLAGDQDTQYF. The full variable domain, in which reference TRBV5-1 and TRBJ2-3 provide the parts outside the CDR3, is KAGVTQTPRYLIKTRGQQVTLSCSPISGHRSVSWYQQTPGQGLQFLFEYFSETQRNKGNFPGRFSGRQFSNSRSEMNVSTLELGDSALYLCASSLAGDQDTQYFGPGTRLTVL.

J is TRBJ2-7 and V is TRBV6-2 or TRBV6-3; 10 bases match TRBD1. V lost 1 base to trimming and J lost 3 bases; unmatched junction nucleotides: 0. The CDR3 has 14 residues. The germline CDR1 and CDR2 sequences are MNHEY and SVGEGT. The chain's CDR3 is CASSYWDRGYEQYF. Here the CDR3 DNA reads TGTGCCAGCAGTTACTGGGACAGGGGCTACGAGCAGTACTTC.

The gene calls are TRBV14 and TRBJ1-1, with 9 bases lining up with TRBD1. This CDR3 region has 15 residues. Germline CDR1 SGHDN, CDR2 FVKESK. J was trimmed by 4 bases and V by 7 bases; bases with no gene match: 10. CDR3 loop: CASTSNRGLGTEAFF. CDR3 bases: TGTGCCAGCACCTCAAACAGGGGGCTCGGCACTGAAGCTTTCTTT. The full variable domain, its missing parts supplied by reference TRBV14 and TRBJ1-1, is EAGVTQFPSHSVIEKGQTVTLRCDPISGHDNLYWYRRVMGKEIKFLLHFVKESKQDESGMPNNRFLAERTGGTYSTLKVQPAELEDSGVYFCASTSNRGLGTEAFFGQGTRLTVV.

DNA of the CDR3: TGTGCCAGCAGTATCTCGGGGAGGAACAATCAGCCCCAGCATTTT. It yields the protein CASSISGRNNQPQHF. The chain carries TRBV6-5 and TRBJ1-5, with D unresolved. The germline V and J ends were trimmed by 5 bases and 3 bases, with 14 bases remaining between them. This CDR3 region has 15 residues. Looked up from germline, CDR1 is MNHEY and CDR2 is SVGAGI.

This chain joins TRBV6-2 or TRBV6-3 and TRBJ2-1; TRBD2 matches 10 bases. Germline loops: CDR1 MNHEY, CDR2 SVGEGT. The length of the CDR3 is 13 residues. V was clipped by 4 bases and J by 10 bases; unmatched bases: 4. The CDR3 sequence: CASSSQRGGEQFF. In DNA, the CDR3 is TGTGCCAGCAGTTCACAGCGGGGGGGCGAGCAGTTCTTC.

The chain combines TRBV6-1 with TRBJ2-7; D call uncertain. V lost 0 bases and J lost 5, with 5 bases in between. The germline CDR1 and CDR2 sequences are MNHNS and SASEGT. The CDR3 has 12 amino acids. The CDR3 is CASSEARNEQYF. In nucleotides, the CDR3 is TGTGCCAGCAGTGAAGCCAGAAACGAGCAGTACTTC.

This chain joins TRBV19 and TRBJ1-5; no definite D call. Germline V gene data show CDR1 as LNHDA and CDR2 as SQIVND (reference sequence). The V end lost 7 bases, the J end lost 0 bases, and 16 bases lay between the germline ends. This CDR3 is built from 16 residues. CDR3 amino acids: CASMDRRRYSNQPQHF. The CDR3, as DNA: TGTGCCAGTATGGATCGAAGGAGGTATAGCAATCAGCCCCAGCATTTT.

The V gene is TRBV6-1, the J gene TRBJ2-1; D is undetermined. V lost 0 bases to trimming and J lost 4 bases, with 4 bases between them. The germline V gene encodes CDR1 MNHNS and CDR2 SASEGT. The CDR3 is 13 amino acids. The CDR3 loop reads CASSEAYYNEQFF. The CDR3 DNA reads TGTGCCAGCAGTGAAGCCTATTACAATGAGCAGTTCTTC.

The chain has TRBV27 and TRBJ2-7; TRBD1 agrees at 7 bases. The junction had 7 bases not matched to a gene; V was cut back by 5 bases and J by 0 bases. CDR3 size: 15 residues. The germline V gene has CDR1 MNHEY and CDR2 SMNVEV (reference sequence). The chain's CDR3 is CASSQRQGSSYEQYF. The CDR3 DNA is TGTGCCAGCAGTCAAAGACAGGGTTCCTCCTACGAGCAGTACTTC.

This rearrangement joins TRBV19 to TRBJ1-1, with D maybe TRBD1 (6 bases). Germline V gene data show CDR1 as LNHDA and CDR2 as SQIVND (reference sequence). There are 15 residues in the CDR3. V dropped 4 bases and J dropped 2 bases, with 14 bases sitting between them. The CDR3 is CASSNYGGANTEAFF. In nucleotides, the CDR3 is TGTGCCAGTAGTAATTATGGGGGCGCCAACACTGAAGCTTTCTTT. The complete variable domain, with remaining parts taken from reference TRBV19 and TRBJ1-1, reads DGGITQSPKYLFRKEGQNVTLSCEQNLNHDAMYWYRQDPGQGLRLIYYSQIVNDFQKGDIAEGYSVSREKKESFPLTVTSAQKNPTAFYLCASSNYGGANTEAFFGQGTRLTVV.

The sample holds one count of this clone. This chain joins TRBV7-2 and TRBJ2-1; 11 bases are shared with TRBD2. This CDR3 has 16 residues. In germline, CDR1 is SGHTA, CDR2 FQGNSA. J gave up 4 bases and V 2 bases, and 4 bases lay outside the gene matches. The CDR3, as DNA: TGTGCCAGCAGCTTAACCCTAGCGGGGGGTTACAATGAGCAGTTCTTC. This codes for CASSLTLAGGYNEQFF.

This clone was seen a single time. The V call is TRBV19, the J call TRBJ1-2, with unresolved D. Deletions cut 1 base from V and 8 bases from J, with 8 bases between. The CDR3 runs to 12 residues. Germline CDR1 and CDR2: LNHDA and SQIVND (reference sequence). This CDR3 is CASSIVGGGYTF. CDR3 nucleotide sequence: TGTGCCAGTAGTATAGTGGGTGGAGGCTACACCTTC.